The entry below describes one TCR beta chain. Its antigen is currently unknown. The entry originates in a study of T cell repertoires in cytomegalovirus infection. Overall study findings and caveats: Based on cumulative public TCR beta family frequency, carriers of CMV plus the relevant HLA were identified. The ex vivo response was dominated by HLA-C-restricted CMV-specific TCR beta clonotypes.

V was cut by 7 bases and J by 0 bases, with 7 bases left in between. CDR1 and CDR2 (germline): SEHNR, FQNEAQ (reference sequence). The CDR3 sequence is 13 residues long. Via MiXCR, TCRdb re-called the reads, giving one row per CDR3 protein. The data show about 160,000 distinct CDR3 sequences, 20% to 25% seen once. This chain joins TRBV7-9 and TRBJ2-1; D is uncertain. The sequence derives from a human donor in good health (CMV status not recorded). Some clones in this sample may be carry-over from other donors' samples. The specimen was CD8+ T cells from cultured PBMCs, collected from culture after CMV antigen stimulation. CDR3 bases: TGTGCCAGCAACCAGAGCTCCTACAATGAGCAGTTCTTC. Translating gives CASNQSSYNEQFF.